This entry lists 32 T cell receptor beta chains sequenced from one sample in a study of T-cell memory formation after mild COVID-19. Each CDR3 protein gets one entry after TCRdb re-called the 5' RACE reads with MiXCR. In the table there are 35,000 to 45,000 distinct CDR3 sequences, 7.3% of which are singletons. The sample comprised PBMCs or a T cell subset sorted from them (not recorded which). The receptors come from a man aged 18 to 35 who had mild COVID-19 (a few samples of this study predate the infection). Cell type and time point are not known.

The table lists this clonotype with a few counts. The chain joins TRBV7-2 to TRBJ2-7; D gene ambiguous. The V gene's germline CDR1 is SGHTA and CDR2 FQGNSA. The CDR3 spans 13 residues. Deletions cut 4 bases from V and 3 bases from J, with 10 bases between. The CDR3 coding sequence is TGTGCCAGCAGCTCCCACACATACTACGAGCAGTACTTC. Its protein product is CASSSHTYYEQYF.

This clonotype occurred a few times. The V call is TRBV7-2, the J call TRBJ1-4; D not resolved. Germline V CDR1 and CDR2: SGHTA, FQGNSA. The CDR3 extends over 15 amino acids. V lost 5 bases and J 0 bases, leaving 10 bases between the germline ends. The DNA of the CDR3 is TGTGCCAGCAGCCCGCGGCCAGCAACTAATGAAAAACTGTTTTTT. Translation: CASSPRPATNEKLFF. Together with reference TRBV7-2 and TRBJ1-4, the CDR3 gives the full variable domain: GAGVSQSPSNKVTEKGKDVELRCDPISGHTALYWYRQSLGQGLEFLIYFQGNSAPDKSGLPSDRFSAERTGGSVSTLTIQRTQQEDSAVYLCASSPRPATNEKLFFGSGTQLSVL.

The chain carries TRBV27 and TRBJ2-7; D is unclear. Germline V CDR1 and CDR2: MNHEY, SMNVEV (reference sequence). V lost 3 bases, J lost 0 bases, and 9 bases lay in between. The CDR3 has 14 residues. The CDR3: CASSFSPYSYEQYV. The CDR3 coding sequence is TGTGCCAGCAGTTTCTCCCCATACTCCTACGAGCAGTACGTC.

CDR3 amino acids: CASTLTSGADTQYF. The DNA for the CDR3 is TGTGCCAGCACCTTGACTAGCGGGGCAGATACGCAGTATTTT. The rearrangement joins TRBV7-2 to TRBJ2-3; TRBD2 agrees at 11 bases. Germline assignment: CDR1 SGHTA and CDR2 FQGNSA. The CDR3 length is 14 residues. The ends lost 7 bases at V and 4 bases at J; junction bases unmatched: 4. Full variable domain (remainder filled in from reference TRBV7-2 and TRBJ2-3): GAGVSQSPSNKVTEKGKDVELRCDPISGHTALYWYRQSLGQGLEFLIYFQGNSAPDKSGLPSDRFSAERTGGSVSTLTIQRTQQEDSAVYLCASTLTSGADTQYFGPGTRLTVL.

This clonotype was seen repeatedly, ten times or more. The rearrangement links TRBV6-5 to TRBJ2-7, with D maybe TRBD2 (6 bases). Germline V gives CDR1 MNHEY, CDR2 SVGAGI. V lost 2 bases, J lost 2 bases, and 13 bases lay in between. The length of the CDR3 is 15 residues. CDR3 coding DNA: TGTGCCAGCAGTTACGAGGGGACTTTGCCCTACGAGCAGTACTTC. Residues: CASSYEGTLPYEQYF.

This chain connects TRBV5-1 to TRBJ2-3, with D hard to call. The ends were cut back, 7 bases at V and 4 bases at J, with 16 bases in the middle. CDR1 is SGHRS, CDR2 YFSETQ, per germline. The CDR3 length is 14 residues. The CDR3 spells CASCPGCLSDTQYF. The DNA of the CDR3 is TGCGCCAGCTGCCCCGGGTGTCTCTCAGATACGCAGTATTTT.

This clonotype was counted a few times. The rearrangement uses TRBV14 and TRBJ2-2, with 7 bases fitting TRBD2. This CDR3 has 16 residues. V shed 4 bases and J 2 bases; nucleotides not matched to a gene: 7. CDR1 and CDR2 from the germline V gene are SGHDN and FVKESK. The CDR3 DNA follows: TGTGCCAGCAGCCCGACCGGGACTATAAACACCGGGGAGCTGTTTTTT. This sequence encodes CASSPTGTINTGELFF.

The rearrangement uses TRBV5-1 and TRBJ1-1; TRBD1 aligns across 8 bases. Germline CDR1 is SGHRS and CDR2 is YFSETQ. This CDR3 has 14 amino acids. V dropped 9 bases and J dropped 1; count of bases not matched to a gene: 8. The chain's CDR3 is CATREQGANTEAFF. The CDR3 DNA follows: TGCGCCACCCGAGAGCAGGGGGCGAACACTGAAGCTTTCTTT.

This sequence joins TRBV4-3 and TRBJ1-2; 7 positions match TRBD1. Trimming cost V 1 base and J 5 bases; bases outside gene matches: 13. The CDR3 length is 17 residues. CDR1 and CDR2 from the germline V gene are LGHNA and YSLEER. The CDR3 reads CASSQGPRGGLWYGYTF. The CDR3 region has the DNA TGCGCCAGCAGCCAAGGGCCCCGAGGGGGCTTGTGGTATGGCTACACCTTC.

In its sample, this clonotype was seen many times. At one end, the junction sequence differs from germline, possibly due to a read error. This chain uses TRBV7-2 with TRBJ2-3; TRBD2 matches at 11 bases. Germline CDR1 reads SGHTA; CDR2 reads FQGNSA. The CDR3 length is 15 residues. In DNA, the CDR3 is TGTGCCAGCAGTTTAGCGGGGGGGGTCGCAGATACGCAGTATTTT. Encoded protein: CASSLAGGVADTQYF.

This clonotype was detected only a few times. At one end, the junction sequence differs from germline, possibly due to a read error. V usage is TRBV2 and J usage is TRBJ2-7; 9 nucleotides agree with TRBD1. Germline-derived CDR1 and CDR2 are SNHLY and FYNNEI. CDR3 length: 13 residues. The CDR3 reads CTSLGTGNPEQYF. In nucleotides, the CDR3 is TGTACCAGCTTGGGGACAGGGAATCCCGAGCAGTACTTC.

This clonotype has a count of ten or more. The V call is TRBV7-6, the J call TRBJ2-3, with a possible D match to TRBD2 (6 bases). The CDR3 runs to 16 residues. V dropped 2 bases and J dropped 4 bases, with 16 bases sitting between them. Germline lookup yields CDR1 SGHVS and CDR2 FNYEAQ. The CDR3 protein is CASSLPGGVGADTQYF. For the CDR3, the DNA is TGTGCCAGCAGCTTACCAGGAGGGGTTGGCGCAGATACGCAGTATTTT.

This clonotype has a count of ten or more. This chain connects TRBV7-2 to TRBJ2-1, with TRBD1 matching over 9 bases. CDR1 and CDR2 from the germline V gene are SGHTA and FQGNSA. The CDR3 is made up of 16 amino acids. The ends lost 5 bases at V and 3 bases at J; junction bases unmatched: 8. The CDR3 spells CASSDLGTGYYNEQFF. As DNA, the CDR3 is TGTGCCAGCAGCGACCTAGGGACAGGGTACTACAATGAGCAGTTCTTC.

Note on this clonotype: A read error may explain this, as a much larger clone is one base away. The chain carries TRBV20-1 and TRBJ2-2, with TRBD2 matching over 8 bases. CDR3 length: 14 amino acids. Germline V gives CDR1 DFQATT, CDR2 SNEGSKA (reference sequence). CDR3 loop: CSARDPQGSGEMFF. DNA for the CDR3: TGCAGTGCTAGAGATCCGCAGGGTAGCGGGGAGATGTTTTTT.

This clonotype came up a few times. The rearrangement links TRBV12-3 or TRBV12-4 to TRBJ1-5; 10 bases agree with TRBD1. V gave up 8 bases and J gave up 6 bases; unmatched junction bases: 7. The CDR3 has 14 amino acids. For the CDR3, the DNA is TGTGCCAGCCGGGACAGGGGTACGGGTCAGCCCCAGCATTTT. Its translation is CASRDRGTGQPQHF.

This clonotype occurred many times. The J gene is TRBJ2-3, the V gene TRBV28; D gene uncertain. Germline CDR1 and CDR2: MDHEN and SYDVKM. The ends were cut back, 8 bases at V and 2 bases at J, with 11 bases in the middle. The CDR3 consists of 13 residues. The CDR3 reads CASGLSYTDTQYF. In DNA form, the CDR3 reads TGTGCCAGCGGCCTATCGTACACAGATACGCAGTATTTT.

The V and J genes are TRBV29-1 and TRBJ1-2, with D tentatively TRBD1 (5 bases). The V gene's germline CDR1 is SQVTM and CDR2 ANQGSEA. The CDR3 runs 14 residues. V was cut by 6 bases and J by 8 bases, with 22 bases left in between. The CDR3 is CSVATTRVVDGYTF. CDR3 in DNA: TGCAGCGTAGCTACAACCAGGGTTGTAGACGGCTACACCTTC.

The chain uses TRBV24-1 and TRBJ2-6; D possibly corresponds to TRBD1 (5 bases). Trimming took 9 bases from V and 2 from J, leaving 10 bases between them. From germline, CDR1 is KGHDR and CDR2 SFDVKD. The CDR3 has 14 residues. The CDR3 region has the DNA TGTGCCACCGGGGCCCGCACTGGGGCCAACGTCCTGACTTTC. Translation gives CATGARTGANVLTF.

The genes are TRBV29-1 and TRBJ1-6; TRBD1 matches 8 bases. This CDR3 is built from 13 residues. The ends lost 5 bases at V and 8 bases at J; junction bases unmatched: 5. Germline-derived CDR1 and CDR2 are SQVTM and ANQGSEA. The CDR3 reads CSVKEQGDSPLHF. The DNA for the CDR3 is TGCAGCGTTAAGGAACAGGGGGATTCACCCCTCCACTTT. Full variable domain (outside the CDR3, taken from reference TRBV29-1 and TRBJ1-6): SAVISQKPSRDICQRGTSLTIQCQVDSQVTMMFWYRQQPGQSLTLIATANQGSEATYESGFVIDKFPISRPNLTFSTLTVSNMSPEDSSIYLCSVKEQGDSPLHFGNGTRLTVT.

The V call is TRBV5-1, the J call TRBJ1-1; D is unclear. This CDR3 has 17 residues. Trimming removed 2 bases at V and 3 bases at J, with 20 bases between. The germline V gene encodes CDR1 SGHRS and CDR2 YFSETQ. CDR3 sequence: CASSFGPGYVPDTEAFF. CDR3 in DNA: TGCGCCAGCAGCTTTGGCCCGGGCTACGTCCCCGACACTGAAGCTTTCTTT.

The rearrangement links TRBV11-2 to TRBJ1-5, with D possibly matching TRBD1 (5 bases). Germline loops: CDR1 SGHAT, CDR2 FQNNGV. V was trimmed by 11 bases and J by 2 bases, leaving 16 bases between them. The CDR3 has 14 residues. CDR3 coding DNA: TGTGCCTACCGGGGGGAGTTCTGCAATCAGCCCCAGCATTTT. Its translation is CAYRGEFCNQPQHF.

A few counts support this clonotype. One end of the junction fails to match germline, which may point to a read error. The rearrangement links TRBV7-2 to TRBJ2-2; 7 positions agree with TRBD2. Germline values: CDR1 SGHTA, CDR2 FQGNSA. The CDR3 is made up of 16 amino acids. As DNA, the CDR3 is TGTGCCAGCACCCCGCCGGGGGACTACGTAACCGGGGAGCTTTTTTTT. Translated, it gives CASTPPGDYVTGELFF.

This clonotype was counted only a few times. CDR3 region: CASSQEIGGSGDSNQPQHF. The CDR3 nucleotides read TGCGCCAGCAGCCAAGAAATAGGGGGCTCGGGGGATAGCAATCAGCCCCAGCATTTT. The J gene is TRBJ1-5, the V gene TRBV4-1; 7 nucleotides match TRBD1. CDR3 length equals 19 residues. Germline V gene lookup returns CDR1 MGHRA and CDR2 YSYEKL. The junction had 11 bases not matched to a gene; V was cut back by 0 bases and J by 0 bases.

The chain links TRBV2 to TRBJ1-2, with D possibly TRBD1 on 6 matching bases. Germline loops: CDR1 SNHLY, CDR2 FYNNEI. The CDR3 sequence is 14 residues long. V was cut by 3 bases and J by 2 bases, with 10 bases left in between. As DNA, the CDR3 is TGTGCCAGCAGTGACCAGGGGACCAACTATGGCTACACCTTC. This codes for CASSDQGTNYGYTF.

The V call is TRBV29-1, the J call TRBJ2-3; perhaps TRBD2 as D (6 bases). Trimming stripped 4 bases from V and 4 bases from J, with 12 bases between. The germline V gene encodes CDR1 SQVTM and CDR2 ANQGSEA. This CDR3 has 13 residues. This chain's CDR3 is CSVAQGGPDTQYF. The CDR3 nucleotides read TGCAGCGTTGCCCAGGGAGGCCCAGATACGCAGTATTTT.

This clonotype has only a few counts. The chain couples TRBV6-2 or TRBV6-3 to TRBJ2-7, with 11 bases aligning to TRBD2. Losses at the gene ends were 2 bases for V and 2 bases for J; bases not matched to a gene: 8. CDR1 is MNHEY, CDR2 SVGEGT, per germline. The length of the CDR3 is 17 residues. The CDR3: CASSYPRLAGNAYEQYF. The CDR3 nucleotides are TGTGCCAGCAGTTACCCGAGACTAGCGGGGAATGCCTACGAGCAGTACTTC.

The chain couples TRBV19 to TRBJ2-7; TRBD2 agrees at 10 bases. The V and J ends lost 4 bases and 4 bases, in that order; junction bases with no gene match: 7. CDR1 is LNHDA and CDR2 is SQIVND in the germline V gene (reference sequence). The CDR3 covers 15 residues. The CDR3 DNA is TGTGCCAGTAGTAGGACTAGCGGAGTCGGGTACGAGCAGTACTTC. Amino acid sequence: CASSRTSGVGYEQYF.

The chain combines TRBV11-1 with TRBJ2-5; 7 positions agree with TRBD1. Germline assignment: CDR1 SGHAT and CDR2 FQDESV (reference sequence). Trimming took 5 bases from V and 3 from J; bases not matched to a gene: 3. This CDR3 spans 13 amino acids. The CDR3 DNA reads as TGTGCCAGCAGCCATGGGACAGAAGAGACCCAGTACTTC. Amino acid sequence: CASSHGTEETQYF.

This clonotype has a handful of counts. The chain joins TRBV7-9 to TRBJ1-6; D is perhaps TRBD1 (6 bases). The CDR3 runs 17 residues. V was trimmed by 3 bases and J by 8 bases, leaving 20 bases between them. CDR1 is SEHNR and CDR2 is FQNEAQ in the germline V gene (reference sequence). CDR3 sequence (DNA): TGTGCCAGCAGCTTTCCGTCGAATTGGCAGGGGCATTCACCCCTCCACTTT. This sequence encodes CASSFPSNWQGHSPLHF.

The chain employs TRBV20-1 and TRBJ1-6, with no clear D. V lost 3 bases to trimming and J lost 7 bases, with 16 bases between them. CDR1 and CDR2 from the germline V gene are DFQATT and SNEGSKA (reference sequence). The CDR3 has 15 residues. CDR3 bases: TGCAGTGCTAGTCAAAACGCCCCGGGGAATTCACCCCTCCACTTT. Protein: CSASQNAPGNSPLHF.

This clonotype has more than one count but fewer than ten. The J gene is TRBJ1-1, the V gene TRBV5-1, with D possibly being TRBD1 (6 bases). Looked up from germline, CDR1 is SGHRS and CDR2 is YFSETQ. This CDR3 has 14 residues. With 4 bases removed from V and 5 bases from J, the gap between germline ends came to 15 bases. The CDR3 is CASSAGGPGTEAFF. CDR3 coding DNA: TGCGCCAGCAGCGCTGGGGGGCCGGGGACTGAAGCTTTCTTT.

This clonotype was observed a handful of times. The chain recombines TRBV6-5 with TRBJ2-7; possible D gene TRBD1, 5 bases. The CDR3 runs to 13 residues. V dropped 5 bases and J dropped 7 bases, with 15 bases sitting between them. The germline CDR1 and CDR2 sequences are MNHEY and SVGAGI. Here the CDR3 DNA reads TGTGCCAGCAGTCGTGACAGCCCCTCTGAGCAGTACTTC. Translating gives CASSRDSPSEQYF.